Listed here are 27 T cell receptor beta chains from one sample, sequenced in a study of blood T cell repertoires in COVID-19. Using immunoSEQ multiplex PCR, the repertoire was profiled, and TCRdb retains in-frame clones only, with some absent. The table includes about 200,000 clones, 86% detected once. The specimen was peripheral blood. All receptors derive from a woman aged 70 to 79 with acute or convalescent COVID-19.

In this sample, this clone turned up once. This rearrangement joins TRBV5-1 to TRBJ1-5; 9 positions agree with TRBD1. With V trimmed by 5 bases and J by 6 bases, 9 bases remained unmatched. The CDR3 covers 15 residues. Germline V gene data show CDR1 as SGHRS and CDR2 as YFSETQ. The CDR3 DNA follows: TGCGCCAGCAGTCTGACAGGGGGTCCTGGTCAGCCCCAGCATTTT. It encodes CASSLTGGPGQPQHF.

The V and J genes are TRBV6-4 and TRBJ2-1; the D gene is possibly TRBD2 (6 bases). Trimming took 6 bases from V and 0 from J, leaving 18 bases between them. The CDR3 extends over 17 amino acids. CDR1 is MRHNA, CDR2 SNTAGT, per germline. The CDR3 reads CASSVWGDPSSYNEQFF. CDR3 coding DNA: TGTGCCAGCAGCGTGTGGGGGGATCCCAGCTCCTACAATGAGCAGTTCTTC.

V usage is TRBV5-5 and J usage is TRBJ1-5, with D possibly matching TRBD1 (5 bases). CDR3 length equals 15 residues. Germline loops: CDR1 SGHKS, CDR2 YYEKEE (reference sequence). Trimming removed 0 bases at V and 0 bases at J, with 7 bases between. The CDR3 bases are TGTGCCAGCAGCTTGGAGGGGTCTAGCAATCAGCCCCAGCATTTT. Translation gives CASSLEGSSNQPQHF. Based on the CDR3 plus reference TRBV5-5 and TRBJ1-5, the full variable domain is DAGVTQSPTHLIKTRGQQVTLRCSPISGHKSVSWYQQVLGQGPQFIFQYYEKEERGRGNFPDRFSARQFPNYSSELNVNALLLGDSALYLCASSLEGSSNQPQHFGDGTRLSIL.

This chain links TRBV28 with TRBJ2-7; TRBD1 agrees at 7 bases. Looked up from germline, CDR1 is MDHEN and CDR2 is SYDVKM. The J segment lost 1 base and the V segment lost 8 bases, leaving 8 bases of the junction unmatched. The CDR3 runs 14 residues. The CDR3 coding sequence is TGTGCCAGCGGGACAGCACCTTCTTCCTACGAGCAGTACTTC. It is translated as CASGTAPSSYEQYF.

The rearrangement uses TRBV19 and TRBJ1-2, with a possible D match to TRBD1 (6 bases). Germline CDR1 reads LNHDA; CDR2 reads SQIVND (reference sequence). V was pared by 5 bases and J by 3 bases, with 13 bases between. The length of the CDR3 is 14 residues. The CDR3 spells CASSPRRGDYGYTF. The CDR3 region has the DNA TGTGCCAGTAGTCCCCGCAGGGGAGACTATGGCTACACCTTC.

DNA for the CDR3: TGCGCCAGCAGCTTCCTAGCGGGGGTGTCCGGGGAGCTGTTTTTT. Its translation is CASSFLAGVSGELFF. This chain uses TRBV5-1 with TRBJ2-2, with 10 bases identical to TRBD2. Germline V gene data show CDR1 as SGHRS and CDR2 as YFSETQ. The V segment lost 2 bases and the J segment 6 bases; nucleotides outside the gene matches: 4. This CDR3 region has 15 residues.

With respect to this clone: This sample includes further DNA sequences coding for the same CDR3. The chain is built from TRBV3-1 (or the pseudogene TRBV3-2) and TRBJ1-3; 8 bases fit TRBD1. V lost 4 bases and J lost 4; bases outside the gene matches: 0. The CDR3 covers 13 residues. Germline CDR1 LGHDT, CDR2 YNNKEL (reference sequence). CDR3 protein: CASSRQGGNTIYF. DNA for the CDR3: TGTGCCAGCAGCCGACAGGGGGGAAACACCATATATTTT.

The V gene is TRBV10-3, the J gene TRBJ1-1; perhaps TRBD1 as D (5 bases). With 4 bases removed from V and 1 base from J, the gap between germline ends came to 10 bases. Germline-derived CDR1 and CDR2 are ENHRY and SYGVKD. The CDR3 spans 14 residues. The CDR3 nucleotides read TGTGCCATCAGTGCAGGGAGGGGGAACACTGAAGCTTTCTTT. This sequence encodes CAISAGRGNTEAFF.

V gene TRBV5-6 combines with J gene TRBJ2-3, with D maybe TRBD2 (5 bases). V lost 1 base to trimming and J lost 5 bases, with 11 bases between them. Germline lookup yields CDR1 SGHDT and CDR2 YYEEEE. This CDR3 spans 14 amino acids. CDR3 loop: CASSLTGVKDTQYF. The CDR3 coding sequence is TGTGCCAGCAGCTTGACCGGGGTCAAAGATACGCAGTATTTT.

This chain joins TRBV19 and TRBJ2-7, with TRBD2 matching 8 bases. This CDR3 has 15 residues. The germline gives CDR1 LNHDA, CDR2 SQIVND (reference sequence). V lost 3 bases, J lost 4 bases, and 8 bases stayed unmatched. In DNA, the CDR3 is TGTGCCAGTAGTATTCTAGGACCGGGGGGGTACGAGCAGTACTTC. It codes for CASSILGPGGYEQYF.

The chain carries TRBV11-1 and TRBJ2-7, with D possibly being TRBD1 (6 bases). Germline assignment: CDR1 SGHAT and CDR2 FQDESV (reference sequence). Trimming shortened V by 5 bases and J by 0 bases, and 14 bases separated the two germline ends. The CDR3 loop spans 15 amino acids. The CDR3 is CASSPQVGGSYEQYF. In DNA, the CDR3 is TGTGCCAGCAGCCCCCAAGTAGGGGGCTCCTACGAGCAGTACTTC.

This chain connects TRBV28 to TRBJ1-2, with D uncertain. Deletions cut 2 bases from V and 8 bases from J, with 15 bases between. The germline CDR1 and CDR2 sequences are MDHEN and SYDVKM. The CDR3 is 14 residues long. The CDR3 nucleotides are TGTGCCAGCAGTTTAGACGGGGTGTCGGGAGGCTACACCTTC. Translated, it gives CASSLDGVSGGYTF.

In DNA form, the CDR3 reads TGTGCCAGCAGTTTCGTCCAGGGTGTAGGTCAGCCCCAGCATTTT. Its translation is CASSFVQGVGQPQHF. The chain is built from TRBV28 and TRBJ1-5; D perhaps matches TRBD1 (5 bases). CDR1 MDHEN and CDR2 SYDVKM come from the germline V gene. Trimming took off 3 bases at V and 6 bases at J, with 15 bases between the two ends. The CDR3 totals 15 residues.

This chain connects TRBV27 to TRBJ2-1; possibly TRBD1 or TRBD2 for D (5 bases each). Trimming removed 6 bases from V and 6 bases from J, with 12 bases in between. CDR1 and CDR2 (germline): MNHEY, SMNVEV (reference sequence). The length of the CDR3 is 13 residues. Written as DNA, the CDR3 is TGTGCCAGCAGGTTACTAGGGGCCAATGAGCAGTTCTTC. Its protein is CASRLLGANEQFF.

The J gene is TRBJ2-1, the V gene TRBV3-1 (or the pseudogene TRBV3-2); TRBD2 might be the D (7 bases). Germline CDR1 is LGHDT and CDR2 is YNNKEL (reference sequence). The CDR3 totals 15 residues. The V end was cut by 4 bases, the J end by 4 bases, with 14 bases between. This CDR3 is CASSRRGGTYNEQFF. The CDR3 DNA reads TGTGCCAGCAGCCGTCGCGGGGGCACGTACAATGAGCAGTTCTTC.

The rearrangement uses TRBV11-2 and TRBJ2-6; tentatively, D is TRBD2 (5 bases). V was cut by 8 bases and J by 3 bases, with 8 bases left in between. CDR1 is SGHAT and CDR2 is FQNNGV in the germline V gene. The CDR3 runs to 13 residues. In DNA form, the CDR3 reads TGTGCCAGCTGGAGGATTGGGGCCAACGTCCTGACTTTC. Amino acids: CASWRIGANVLTF.

V and J are TRBV6-4 and TRBJ2-1; D is perhaps TRBD2 (5 bases). V was clipped by 0 bases and J by 9 bases, with 15 bases between them. This CDR3 has 15 amino acids. The germline V gene encodes CDR1 MRHNA and CDR2 SNTAGT. The CDR3 protein is CASSDSSGNAGEQFF. The CDR3 DNA is TGTGCCAGCAGTGACTCGTCGGGAAATGCGGGTGAGCAGTTCTTC.

The chain uses TRBV14 and TRBJ2-7; D uncertain. The CDR3 totals 13 residues. In germline, CDR1 is SGHDN, CDR2 FVKESK. Trimming took off 3 bases at V and 1 base at J, with 7 bases between the two ends. The CDR3: CASSQQASYEQYF. DNA of the CDR3: TGTGCCAGCAGCCAGCAGGCTTCCTACGAGCAGTACTTC.

The chain joins TRBV5-8 to TRBJ2-5; 14 positions agree with TRBD2. The CDR3 contains 14 residues. Germline assignment: CDR1 SGHTS and CDR2 YDEGEE. The V gene end was trimmed by 5 bases and the J gene end by 3 bases; junction bases not matched to a gene: 0. The chain's CDR3 is CASRTSGGEETQYF. As DNA, the CDR3 is TGTGCCAGCAGGACTAGCGGGGGGGAAGAGACCCAGTACTTC. The whole variable domain, filled in from reference TRBV5-8 and TRBJ2-5, reads EAGVTQSPTHLIKTRGQQATLRCSPISGHTSVYWYQQALGLGLQFLLWYDEGEERNRGNFPPRFSGRQFPNYSSELNVNALELEDSALYLCASRTSGGEETQYFGPGTRLLVL.

The genes are TRBV11-3 and TRBJ2-7; 9 bases map to TRBD2. Losses at the gene ends were 6 bases for V and 2 bases for J; bases not matched to a gene: 8. CDR1 SGHNT and CDR2 YENEEA come from the germline V gene. The CDR3 is made up of 15 amino acids. DNA for the CDR3: TGTGCCAGCAGTCCCGCTAGCGGGATGACCTACGAGCAGTACTTC. It encodes CASSPASGMTYEQYF.

V usage is TRBV28 and J usage is TRBJ1-4; 8 bases map to TRBD1. CDR1 and CDR2 from the germline V gene are MDHEN and SYDVKM. J gave up 6 bases and V 5 bases, and 8 bases lay outside the gene matches. This CDR3 has 15 amino acids. The CDR3 reads CASSTNRGADEKLFF. The CDR3 bases are TGTGCCAGCAGTACAAACAGGGGGGCGGATGAAAAACTGTTTTTT.

This chain links TRBV7-9 with TRBJ2-7; D not certain. The CDR3 has 12 amino acids. Germline V gene lookup returns CDR1 SEHNR and CDR2 FQNEAQ (reference sequence). Trimming stripped 3 bases from V and 1 base from J, with 4 bases between. CDR3: CASSFVSYEQYF. CDR3 nucleotide sequence: TGTGCCAGCAGCTTCGTTTCCTACGAGCAGTACTTC. Together with reference TRBV7-9 and TRBJ2-7, the CDR3 gives the full variable domain: DTGVSQNPRHKITKRGQNVTFRCDPISEHNRLYWYRQTLGQGPEFLTYFQNEAQLEKSRLLSDRFSAERPKGSFSTLEIQRTEQGDSAMYLCASSFVSYEQYFGPGTRLTVT.

This chain links TRBV6-5 with TRBJ1-2; 7 bases agree with TRBD1. Germline assignment: CDR1 MNHEY and CDR2 SVGAGI. The V segment lost 7 bases and the J segment 5 bases; nucleotides outside the gene matches: 13. The CDR3 is 15 amino acids. The CDR3 DNA reads as TGTGCCAGCATATCCCCCCCGGGACAGTCTTATGGCTACACCTTC. This codes for CASISPPGQSYGYTF.

V usage is TRBV10-3 and J usage is TRBJ1-5, with 7 bases lining up with TRBD1. Trimming removed 0 bases from V and 7 bases from J; junction bases left unmatched: 0. Germline V gives CDR1 ENHRY, CDR2 SYGVKD. The CDR3 loop spans 13 amino acids. CDR3 protein: CAISESGGQPQHF. In DNA, the CDR3 is TGTGCCATCAGTGAGTCAGGGGGCCAGCCCCAGCATTTT.

This chain connects TRBV7-9 to TRBJ1-4; TRBD1 aligns across 12 bases. This CDR3 spans 14 amino acids. With 5 bases clipped from V and 8 bases from J, the junction kept 3 bases outside the gene matches. Germline lookup yields CDR1 SEHNR and CDR2 FQNEAQ (reference sequence). CDR3 coding DNA: TGTGCCAGCAGCCTGGGACAGGGGGCGGAAAAACTGTTTTTT. Translated, it gives CASSLGQGAEKLFF. Full variable domain (missing parts from reference TRBV7-9 and TRBJ1-4): DTGVSQNPRHKITKRGQNVTFRCDPISEHNRLYWYRQTLGQGPEFLTYFQNEAQLEKSRLLSDRFSAERPKGSFSTLEIQRTEQGDSAMYLCASSLGQGAEKLFFGSGTQLSVL.

The rearrangement links TRBV5-1 to TRBJ2-3; 7 nucleotides align to TRBD1. Germline V lookup: CDR1 SGHRS, CDR2 YFSETQ. The J segment lost 1 base and the V segment lost 0 bases, leaving 11 bases of the junction unmatched. This CDR3 is built from 18 residues. CDR3 DNA: TGCGCCAGCAGCTTGGTCTTCGCGGTAGGACAGGGCACAGATACGCAGTATTTT. This codes for CASSLVFAVGQGTDTQYF.

There are a few counts of this clone. The DNA of the CDR3 is TGTGCCAGTAGCGGCGGGAGCTCCTACAATGAGCAGTTCTTC. As protein: CASSGGSSYNEQFF. The rearrangement links TRBV19 to TRBJ2-1; 7 nucleotides agree with TRBD2. Germline V gives CDR1 LNHDA, CDR2 SQIVND (reference sequence). The CDR3 spans 14 residues. V lost 6 bases to trimming and J lost 0 bases; unmatched junction nucleotides: 2.